This is a list of T cell receptor beta chains from one sample in a study of blood T cell repertoires in COVID-19. Profiling relied on immunoSEQ multiplex PCR, and the TCRdb table lists in-frame clones only, not all of them. The data contain around 250,000 clones, around 81% of them seen just once; the ten biggest clones take up around 4%. Sequenced material: peripheral blood. These receptor sequences come from a man between 50 and 59 years old with active or convalescent COVID-19. The CDR3 runs from the conserved cysteine through the conserved F or W. The D gene is left open where the match is weak. Size is omitted from some rows. Given values are once, few, many or a class for expanded clones.

v_gene	abundance	j_gene	d_gene	CDR3nt	CDR3aa
TRBV7-8	few	TRBJ1-2	TRBD1	TGTGCCAGCAGCTTGAGGGACAGGGGGCTGGGCTATGGCTACACCTTC	CASSLRDRGLGYGYTF
TRBV7-2	-	TRBJ2-1	-	TGTGCCAGCAGCCCTCACGCAGGTTCCTACAATGAGCAGTTCTTC	CASSPHAGSYNEQFF
TRBV28	-	TRBJ1-2	-	TGTGCCAGCAGTTTAGTACAGATGGGCTATGGCTACACCTTC	CASSLVQMGYGYTF
TRBV6-2/TRBV6-3	few	TRBJ2-7	TRBD1	TGTGCCAGCAGCCGACAGGGACGCGAGCAGTACTTC	CASSRQGREQYF
TRBV28	once	TRBJ1-5	TRBD1	TGTGCCAGCAGTGGGGAACAGGGGCCTTACAATCAGCCCCAGCATTTT	CASSGEQGPYNQPQHF
TRBV3-1/TRBV3-2	-	TRBJ2-5	TRBD2	TGTGCCAGCAGCCAATTCGTGCGGGGGGGCCGTGAGACCCAGTACTTC	CASSQFVRGGRETQYF
TRBV14	-	TRBJ1-1	-	TGTGCCAGCAGCCAACCTACGGGGGGATGGACTGAAGCTTTCTTT	CASSQPTGGWTEAFF
TRBV2	-	TRBJ2-1	-	TGTGCCAGCAGTCCAGGACTTCCGAGCTCCTACAATGAGCAGTTCTTC	CASSPGLPSSYNEQFF
TRBV27	-	TRBJ2-1	TRBD2	TGTGCCAGCAGTCCCGGGAGGGGGGGGACGAGCTCCTACAATGAGCAGTTCTTC	CASSPGRGGTSSYNEQFF
TRBV5-5	-	TRBJ2-7	-	TGTGCCAGCAGCCGACAGGTACTGGACGAGCAGTACTTC	CASSRQVLDEQYF
TRBV6-5	-	TRBJ2-3	-	TGTGCCAGCAGATCGGGGTGGGCTAGCACAGATACGCAGTATTTT	CASRSGWASTDTQYF
TRBV6-6	-	TRBJ2-7	-	TGTGCCAGCAGTCCCGGAGGGACCCCCCACGAGCAGTACTTC	CASSPGGTPHEQYF
TRBV2	-	TRBJ1-1	-	TGTGCCAGCAGTGAGTGGGGCATGGACACTGAAGCTTTCTTT	CASSEWGMDTEAFF
TRBV7-2	once	TRBJ1-2	TRBD1	TGTGCCAGCAGCCGGGACAGGGGGAACTATGGCTACACCTTC	CASSRDRGNYGYTF
TRBV5-1	-	TRBJ2-3	-	TGCGCCAGCAGCTTGGGTCAGAACACAGATACGCAGTATTTT	CASSLGQNTDTQYF
TRBV9	-	TRBJ2-3	-	TGTGCCAGCAGCGTTTCACAGTCTGCAGATACGCAGTATTTT	CASSVSQSADTQYF
TRBV5-1	-	TRBJ1-4	-	TGCGCCAGCAGCTTGGGACAGAATAATGAAAAACTGTTTTTT	CASSLGQNNEKLFF
TRBV11-3	once	TRBJ2-7	TRBD2	TGTGCCAGCAGTCCCTCTAGCGGGACAAGAGAGCAGTACTTC	CASSPSSGTREQYF
TRBV19	-	TRBJ1-5	-	TGTGCCAGTAGTCCCCGGAATCAGCCCCAGCATTTT	CASSPRNQPQHF
TRBV2	-	TRBJ1-5	TRBD1	TGTGCCAGCAGCTCAGGACAGGGTGGCAATCAGCCCCAGCATTTT	CASSSGQGGNQPQHF
TRBV14	-	TRBJ2-2	TRBD1	TGTGCCAGCAGCCAAGACCACAGGGGAACCGGGGAGCTGTTTTTT	CASSQDHRGTGELFF
TRBV7-2	few	TRBJ1-2	-	TGTGCCAGCAGCTTAGTGGGGAGTTCCCATGGCTACACCTTC	CASSLVGSSHGYTF
TRBV19	-	TRBJ2-7	-	TGTGCCAGTAGTATAGGGGGGGACAGCTCCTACGAGCAGTACTTC	CASSIGGDSSYEQYF
TRBV19	-	TRBJ1-6	-	TGTGCCAGTAGTACGGGGGGAGGATATAATTCACCCCTCCACTTT	CASSTGGGYNSPLHF
TRBV2	-	TRBJ2-1	-	TGTGCCAGCAGCCTCCAGGGGTCCTACAATGAGCAGTTCTTC	CASSLQGSYNEQFF
TRBV6-1	-	TRBJ1-4	-	TGTGCCAGCAGTGACCGGTGGTCGAATGAAAAACTGTTTTTT	CASSDRWSNEKLFF
TRBV2	-	TRBJ2-3	TRBD2	TGTGCCAGCAGAGGCGGGCGGGGGGGTACAGATACGCAGTATTTT	CASRGGRGGTDTQYF
TRBV19	-	TRBJ1-6	-	TGTGCCAGTAGATCCCAGACAGCGAATTCACCCCTCCACTTT	CASRSQTANSPLHF
TRBV5-5	-	TRBJ2-7	-	TGTGCCAGCAGCTTGGGGCCAAGCGAAGAGCAGTACTTC	CASSLGPSEEQYF